The rows below give T cell receptor beta chains drawn from one sample of a study of T cells in Graves' hyperthyroidism and ophthalmopathy. Via MiXCR, TCRdb re-called the multiplex PCR reads, giving one row per CDR3 protein. The data show fewer than 650,000 distinct CDR3 sequences, 11% to 15% seen once. The sequencing input was blood. The receptors come from a woman aged 40 to 50 with Graves' hyperthyroidism. Both conserved end residues are part of each CDR3. A D gene is named only where the DNA matches it firmly. The size entry is marked missing in some rows and otherwise reads once, few, many or a size class.

d_gene	v_gene	j_gene	abundance	CDR3aa	CDR3nt
.	TRBV20-1	TRBJ2-3	few	CSARDVPADTQYF	TGCAGTGCTAGAGATGTTCCGGCAGATACGCAGTATTTT
.	TRBV5-8	TRBJ2-1	many	CASSLARGYNEQFF	TGTGCCAGCAGCTTGGCGCGGGGCTACAATGAGCAGTTCTTC
.	TRBV5-1	TRBJ2-1	many	CASSLVQGQNEQFF	TGCGCCAGCAGCTTGGTCCAGGGCCAAAATGAGCAGTTCTTC
.	TRBV15	TRBJ2-2	many	CATSRATGELFF	TGTGCCACCAGCAGAGCAACCGGGGAGCTGTTTTTT
TRBD1	TRBV28	TRBJ1-1	many	CASSPGTGPMNTEAFF	TGTGCCAGCAGCCCCGGGACAGGGCCCATGAACACTGAAGCTTTCTTT
TRBD2	TRBV12-3/TRBV12-4	TRBJ2-1	few	CASSFRGGEGNNEQFF	TGTGCCAGCAGTTTCCGTGGAGGGGAGGGCAACAATGAGCAGTTCTTC
.	TRBV4-1	TRBJ1-4	.	CASSQPISATNEKLFF	TGCGCCAGCAGCCAGCCTATATCGGCAACTAATGAAAAACTGTTTTTT
.	TRBV6-2/TRBV6-3	TRBJ1-2	.	CASRKRSGVGYTF	TGTGCCAGCAGAAAAAGAAGTGGGGTCGGCTACACCTTC
.	TRBV2	TRBJ1-4	many	CASSIGGGRNEKLFF	TGTGCCAGCAGTATTGGCGGCGGACGGAATGAAAAACTGTTTTTT
.	TRBV11-1	TRBJ2-1	many	CASSTSPLVGKNNEQFF	TGTGCCAGCAGCACGAGTCCTCTAGTGGGGAAAAACAATGAGCAGTTCTTC
.	TRBV11-2	TRBJ1-2	.	CASSLEFAPTKGGYTF	TGTGCCAGCAGCTTAGAGTTCGCACCCACCAAGGGTGGCTACACCTTC
TRBD2	TRBV27	TRBJ2-3	.	CASSLGSGLAGGPTQYF	TGTGCCAGCAGTTTAGGGTCGGGACTAGCGGGAGGACCTACGCAGTATTTT
.	TRBV3-1	TRBJ1-1	many	CASSQTGSNTEAFF	TGTGCCAGCAGCCAAACAGGATCGAACACTGAAGCTTTCTTT
TRBD1	TRBV7-9	TRBJ2-2	.	CASTTDRGMDSNTGELFF	TGTGCCAGCACAACGGACAGGGGGATGGACTCTAACACCGGGGAGCTGTTTTTT
.	TRBV5-1	TRBJ1-6	.	CASSLGQENSPLHF	TGCGCCAGCAGCTTGGGCCAGGAAAATTCACCCCTCCACTTT
.	TRBV5-1	TRBJ1-1	.	CASNPQQGNTEAFF	TGTGCCAGCAACCCCCAGCAGGGGAACACTGAAGCTTTCTTT
TRBD1	TRBV20-1	TRBJ2-1	few	CSAVLPGQGAPGEQFF	TGCAGTGCTGTACTTCCGGGACAGGGGGCCCCCGGTGAGCAGTTCTTC
.	TRBV5-6	TRBJ2-1	.	CASSLTTVYNEQFF	TGTGCCAGCAGCTTAACGACCGTTTACAATGAGCAGTTCTTC
TRBD2	TRBV28	TRBJ2-1	.	CASSPSSGLIYNEQFF	TGTGCCAGCAGTCCCTCTAGCGGGCTTATCTACAATGAGCAGTTCTTC